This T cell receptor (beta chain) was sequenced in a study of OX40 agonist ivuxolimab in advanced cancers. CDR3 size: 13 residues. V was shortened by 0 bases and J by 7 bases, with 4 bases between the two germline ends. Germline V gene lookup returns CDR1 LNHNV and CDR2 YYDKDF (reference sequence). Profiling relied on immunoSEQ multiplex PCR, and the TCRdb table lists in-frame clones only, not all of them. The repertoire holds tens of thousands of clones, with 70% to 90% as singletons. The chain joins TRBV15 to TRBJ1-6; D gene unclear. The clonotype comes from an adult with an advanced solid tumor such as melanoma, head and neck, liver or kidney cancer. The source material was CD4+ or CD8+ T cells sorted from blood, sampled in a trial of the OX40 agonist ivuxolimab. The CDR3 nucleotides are TGTGCCACCAGCAGAGATAGCAATTCACCCCTCCACTTT. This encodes CATSRDSNSPLHF.